A selection of T cell receptor beta chains follows, all from one sample in a study of T cell responses to AZD1222 COVID-19 vaccine. Profiling relied on immunoSEQ multiplex PCR, and the TCRdb table lists in-frame clones only, not all of them. Of roughly 60,000 clones in the sample, roughly 84% were seen once. The sequenced sample was peripheral blood, obtained on day 0 of AZD1222 vaccination. These receptors all come from an adult in good health. CDR3s include the opening cysteine and the closing phenylalanine or tryptophan.

J: TRBJ1-2; V: TRBV6-5; CDR3: CASRPSDLANYGYTF
J: TRBJ1-4; V: TRBV10-3; CDR3: CAISESRVSEEKLFF
J: TRBJ1-1; V: TRBV29-1; CDR3: CSAPTQGSGTEAFF
J: TRBJ1-2; V: TRBV5-8; CDR3: CASSPGEGRRDGYTF
J: TRBJ2-5; V: TRBV7-2; CDR3: CASSLAGGKETQYF
J: TRBJ1-2; V: TRBV24-1; CDR3: CATSDSGQGLGYGYTF
J: TRBJ1-3; V: TRBV5-6; CDR3: CASRRASGNTIYF
J: TRBJ2-5; V: TRBV7-8; CDR3: CASSFSGTQETQYF
J: TRBJ1-2; V: TRBV5-5; CDR3: CASSLGQDNYGYTF
J: TRBJ1-2; V: TRBV5-1; CDR3: CASSPNLGAWYGYTF
J: TRBJ1-2; V: TRBV28; CDR3: CASSPPARIDYGYTF
J: TRBJ2-2; V: TRBV27; CDR3: CASSPNPPGLAGGNGELFF
J: TRBJ2-1; V: TRBV7-2; CDR3: CASSLRTGLTNEQFF
J: TRBJ1-1; V: TRBV4-1; CDR3: CASSQVGSSTEAFF
J: TRBJ2-7; V: TRBV10-3; CDR3: CAIRGQGVTYEQYF
J: TRBJ1-2; V: TRBV15; CDR3: CATSRDGRAPLLGYTF
J: TRBJ2-7; V: TRBV4-1; CDR3: CASSSKLRSEPGEQYF
J: TRBJ2-3; V: TRBV6-5; CDR3: CALLAVSTDTQYF
J: TRBJ1-6; V: TRBV28; CDR3: CASQALGSPLHF
J: TRBJ2-5; V: TRBV7-6; CDR3: CASSFTSNSGSGETQYF
J: TRBJ1-1; V: TRBV18; CDR3: CASSPVTGGEMNTEAFF
J: TRBJ2-7; V: TRBV18; CDR3: CASSPRQGVYEQYF
J: TRBJ2-4; V: TRBV6-2/TRBV6-3; CDR3: CASSYGLAGAKNIQYF
J: TRBJ2-1; V: TRBV18; CDR3: CASSPLGLAGAEEQFF
J: TRBJ1-1; V: TRBV7-2; CDR3: CASSPDRLETNEAFF
J: TRBJ1-3; V: TRBV9; CDR3: CASSTTIRQGSSGNTIYF
J: TRBJ2-6; V: TRBV5-4; CDR3: CASGPGDVLTF
J: TRBJ1-6; V: TRBV3-1/TRBV3-2; CDR3: CASSLTGRDSPLHF
J: TRBJ1-1; V: TRBV19; CDR3: CASTRDRRGVTEAFF
J: TRBJ1-1; V: TRBV19; CDR3: CASSLGGKDTEAFF
J: TRBJ1-1; V: TRBV7-6; CDR3: CASSLGPQPGREAFF